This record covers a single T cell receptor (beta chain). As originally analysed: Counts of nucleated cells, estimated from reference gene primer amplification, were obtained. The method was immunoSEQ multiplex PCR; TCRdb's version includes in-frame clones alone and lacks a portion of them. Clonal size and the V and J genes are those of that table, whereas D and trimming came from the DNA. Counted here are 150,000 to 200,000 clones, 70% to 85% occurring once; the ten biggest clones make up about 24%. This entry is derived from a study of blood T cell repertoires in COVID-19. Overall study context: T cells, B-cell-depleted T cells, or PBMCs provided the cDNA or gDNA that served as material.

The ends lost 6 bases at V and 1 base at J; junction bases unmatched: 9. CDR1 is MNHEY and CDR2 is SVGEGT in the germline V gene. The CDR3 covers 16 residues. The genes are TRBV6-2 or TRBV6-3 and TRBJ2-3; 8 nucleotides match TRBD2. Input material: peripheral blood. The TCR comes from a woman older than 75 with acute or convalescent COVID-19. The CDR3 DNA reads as TGTGCCAGCAGCCAACCAGCGGGAGCGGGCACAGATACGCAGTATTTT. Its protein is CASSQPAGAGTDTQYF.